This T cell receptor (beta chain) stems from a study of T cell responses to AZD1222 COVID-19 vaccine. Looking at the study overall: Researchers grouped second doses given at about 4 or about 12 weeks into one pool.

Here immunoSEQ multiplex PCR was the method, and the copy in TCRdb shows in-frame clones only, minus some. The sample has roughly 120,000 clones, roughly 88% seen once; the top ten hold approximately 1.5%. This clone was seen a few times. The antigen remains undetermined. Findings and limits, study-wide: Vaccine-associated CD4 TCRs spanned spike, dominant at 160-218 and 743-854. Donors in the cohort were predominantly white British and more often female, and clonal diversity was possibly underestimated.

The material was peripheral blood, obtained on day 0 of AZD1222 vaccination. The source is an adult in good health.

The CDR3 region is CASSSPPGSGGFGGQETQYF. In DNA, the CDR3 is TGTGCCAGCAGCTCCCCCCCCGGGAGCGGGGGTTTCGGCGGGCAAGAGACCCAGTACTTC. The chain uses TRBV11-3 and TRBJ2-5; TRBD2 matches 8 bases. The J segment lost 2 bases and the V segment lost 4 bases, leaving 21 bases of the junction unmatched. Germline V lookup: CDR1 SGHNT, CDR2 YENEEA. The CDR3 totals 20 residues.